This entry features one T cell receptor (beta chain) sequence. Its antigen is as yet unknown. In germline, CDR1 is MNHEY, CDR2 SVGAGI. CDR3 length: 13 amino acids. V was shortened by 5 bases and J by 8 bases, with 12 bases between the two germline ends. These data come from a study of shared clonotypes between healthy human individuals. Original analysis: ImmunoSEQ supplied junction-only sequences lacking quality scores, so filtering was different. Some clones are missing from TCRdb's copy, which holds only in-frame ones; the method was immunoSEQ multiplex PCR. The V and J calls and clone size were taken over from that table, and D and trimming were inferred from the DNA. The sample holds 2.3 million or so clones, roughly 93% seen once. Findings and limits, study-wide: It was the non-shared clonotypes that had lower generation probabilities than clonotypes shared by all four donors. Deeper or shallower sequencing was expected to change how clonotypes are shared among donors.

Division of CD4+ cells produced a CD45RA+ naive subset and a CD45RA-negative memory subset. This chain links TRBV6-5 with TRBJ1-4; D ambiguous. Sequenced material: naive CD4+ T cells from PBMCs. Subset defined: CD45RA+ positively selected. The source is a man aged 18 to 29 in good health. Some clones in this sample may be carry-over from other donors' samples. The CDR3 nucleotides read TGTGCCAGCAGTCCCGGTCCGAGGGAAAAACTGTTTTTT. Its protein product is CASSPGPREKLFF.